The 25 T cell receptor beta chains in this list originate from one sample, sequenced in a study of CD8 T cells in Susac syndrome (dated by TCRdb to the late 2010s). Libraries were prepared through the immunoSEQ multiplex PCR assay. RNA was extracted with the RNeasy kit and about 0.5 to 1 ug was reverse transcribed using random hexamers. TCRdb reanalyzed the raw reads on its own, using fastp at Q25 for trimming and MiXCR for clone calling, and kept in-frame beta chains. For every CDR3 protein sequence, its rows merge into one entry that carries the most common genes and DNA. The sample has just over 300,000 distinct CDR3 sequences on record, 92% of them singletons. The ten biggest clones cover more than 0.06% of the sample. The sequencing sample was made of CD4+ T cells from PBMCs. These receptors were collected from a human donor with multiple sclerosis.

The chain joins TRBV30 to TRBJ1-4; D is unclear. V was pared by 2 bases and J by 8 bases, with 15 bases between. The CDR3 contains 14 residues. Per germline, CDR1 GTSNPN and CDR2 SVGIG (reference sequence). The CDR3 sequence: CAWSLESVSEKLFF. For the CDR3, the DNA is TGTGCCTGGAGTTTGGAAAGCGTCTCGGAAAAACTGTTTTTT.

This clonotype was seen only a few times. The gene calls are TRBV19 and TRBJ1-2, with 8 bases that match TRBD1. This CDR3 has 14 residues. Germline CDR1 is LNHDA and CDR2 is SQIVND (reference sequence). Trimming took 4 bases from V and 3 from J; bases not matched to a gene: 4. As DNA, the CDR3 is TGTGCCAGTAGTAGGGACAGGACTTACTATGGCTACACCTTC. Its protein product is CASSRDRTYYGYTF.

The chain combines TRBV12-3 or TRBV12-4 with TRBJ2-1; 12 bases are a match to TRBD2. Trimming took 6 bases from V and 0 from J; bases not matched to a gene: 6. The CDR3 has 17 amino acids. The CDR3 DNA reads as TGTGCCAGCAGCCCCGGACTAGCGGGACGCTCCTACAATGAGCAGTTCTTC. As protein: CASSPGLAGRSYNEQFF.

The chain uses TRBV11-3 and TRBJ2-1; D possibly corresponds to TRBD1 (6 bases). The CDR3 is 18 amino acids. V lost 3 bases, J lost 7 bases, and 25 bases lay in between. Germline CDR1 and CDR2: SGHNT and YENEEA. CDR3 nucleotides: TGTGCCAGCAGCTTGGGCCCCGGGTGGACACAAAGGGGGAATGAGCAGTTCTTC. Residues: CASSLGPGWTQRGNEQFF.

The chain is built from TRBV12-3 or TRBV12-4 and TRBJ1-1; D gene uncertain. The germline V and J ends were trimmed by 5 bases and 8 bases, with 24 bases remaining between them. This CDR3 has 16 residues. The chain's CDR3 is CASSADPGPWRTEAFF. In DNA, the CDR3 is TGTGCCAGCAGTGCCGACCCCGGACCTTGGAGGACCGAAGCTTTCTTT.

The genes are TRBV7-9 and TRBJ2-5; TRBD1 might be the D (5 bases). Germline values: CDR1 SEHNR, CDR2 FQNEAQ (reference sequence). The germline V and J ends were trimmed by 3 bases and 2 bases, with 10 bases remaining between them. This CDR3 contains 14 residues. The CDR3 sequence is CASSFLGRQETQYF. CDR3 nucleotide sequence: TGTGCCAGCAGCTTTCTGGGGCGTCAAGAGACCCAGTACTTC.

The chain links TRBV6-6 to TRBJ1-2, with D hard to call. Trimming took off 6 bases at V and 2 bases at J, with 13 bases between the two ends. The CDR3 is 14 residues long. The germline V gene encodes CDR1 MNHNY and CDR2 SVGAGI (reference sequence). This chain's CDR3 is CASRIDAGNYGYTF. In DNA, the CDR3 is TGTGCCAGCAGGATCGACGCGGGGAACTATGGCTACACCTTC.

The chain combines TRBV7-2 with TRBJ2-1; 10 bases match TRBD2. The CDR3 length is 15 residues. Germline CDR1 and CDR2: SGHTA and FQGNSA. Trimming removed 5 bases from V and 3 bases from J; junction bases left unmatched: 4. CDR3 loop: CASSVSGGLYNEQFF. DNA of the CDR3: TGTGCCAGCAGCGTTAGCGGGGGGCTCTACAATGAGCAGTTCTTC. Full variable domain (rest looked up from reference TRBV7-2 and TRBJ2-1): GAGVSQSPSNKVTEKGKDVELRCDPISGHTALYWYRQSLGQGLEFLIYFQGNSAPDKSGLPSDRFSAERTGGSVSTLTIQRTQQEDSAVYLCASSVSGGLYNEQFFGPGTRLTVL.

The CDR3 nucleotides read TGTGCCAGCAGCTTAAGGGAAAGGACAGGGCCTCGCACAGATACGCAGTATTTT. Translated: CASSLRERTGPRTDTQYF. The chain joins TRBV7-8 to TRBJ2-3; 8 nucleotides match TRBD1. Trimming at V came to 2 bases and at J to 1 base, leaving 11 bases not matched to a gene. Per the germline V gene, CDR1 is SGHVS and CDR2 is FQNEAQ. The CDR3 length is 18 residues.

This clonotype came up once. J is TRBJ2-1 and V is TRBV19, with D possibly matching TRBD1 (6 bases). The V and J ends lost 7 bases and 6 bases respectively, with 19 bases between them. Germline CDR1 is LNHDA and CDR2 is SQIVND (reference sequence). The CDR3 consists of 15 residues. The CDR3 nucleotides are TGTGCCAGTATGCCTGATCGGGACACCACCAATGAGCAGTTCTTC. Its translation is CASMPDRDTTNEQFF.

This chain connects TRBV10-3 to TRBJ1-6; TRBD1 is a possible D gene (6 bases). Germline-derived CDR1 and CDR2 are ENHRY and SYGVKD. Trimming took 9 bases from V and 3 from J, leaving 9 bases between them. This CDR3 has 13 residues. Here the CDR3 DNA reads TGTGCCATACAGGGTGGCTATAATTCACCCCTCCACTTT. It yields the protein CAIQGGYNSPLHF.

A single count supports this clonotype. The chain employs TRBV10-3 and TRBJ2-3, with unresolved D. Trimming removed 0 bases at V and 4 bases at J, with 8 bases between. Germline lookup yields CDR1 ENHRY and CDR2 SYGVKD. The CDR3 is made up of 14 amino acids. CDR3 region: CAISESTSPDTQYF. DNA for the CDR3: TGTGCCATCAGTGAGTCGACTTCACCAGATACGCAGTATTTT.

CDR3 region: CASRSPEQGYEQYF. CDR3 DNA: TGTGCCAGCAGATCACCGGAACAGGGATACGAGCAGTACTTC. V and J are TRBV6-2 or TRBV6-3 and TRBJ2-7; D may be TRBD1 (6 bases). The CDR3 is made up of 14 amino acids. V dropped 6 bases and J dropped 4 bases, with 16 bases sitting between them. Germline V gene lookup returns CDR1 MNHEY and CDR2 SVGEGT.

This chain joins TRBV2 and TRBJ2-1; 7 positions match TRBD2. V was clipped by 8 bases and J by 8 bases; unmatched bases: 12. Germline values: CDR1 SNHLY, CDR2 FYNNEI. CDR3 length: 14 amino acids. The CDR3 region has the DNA TGTGCCAGCGCAGCGGGGTCGGTTATCGATGAGCAGTTCTTC. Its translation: CASAAGSVIDEQFF.

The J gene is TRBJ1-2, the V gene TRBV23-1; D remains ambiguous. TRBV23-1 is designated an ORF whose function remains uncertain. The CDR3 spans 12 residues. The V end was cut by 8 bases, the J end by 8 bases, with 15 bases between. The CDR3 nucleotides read TGCGCCAGCGGTGGTCGACGCCGGGGCTACACCTTC. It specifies CASGGRRRGYTF.

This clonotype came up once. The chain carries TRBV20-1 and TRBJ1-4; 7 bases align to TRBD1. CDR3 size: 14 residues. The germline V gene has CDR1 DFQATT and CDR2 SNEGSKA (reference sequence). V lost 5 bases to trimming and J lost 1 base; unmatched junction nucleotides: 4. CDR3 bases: TGCAGTGCTGTCGCAGGGGGAACTAATGAAAAACTGTTTTTT. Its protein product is CSAVAGGTNEKLFF.

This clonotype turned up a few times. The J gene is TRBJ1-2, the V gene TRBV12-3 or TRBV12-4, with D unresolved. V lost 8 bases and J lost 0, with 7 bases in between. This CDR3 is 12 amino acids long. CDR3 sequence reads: CASSRTNYGYTF. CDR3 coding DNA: TGTGCCAGCTCCAGGACTAACTATGGCTACACCTTC.

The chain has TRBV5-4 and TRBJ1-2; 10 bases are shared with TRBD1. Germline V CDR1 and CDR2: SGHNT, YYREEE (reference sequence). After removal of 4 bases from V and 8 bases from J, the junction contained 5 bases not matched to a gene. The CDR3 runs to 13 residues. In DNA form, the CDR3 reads TGTGCCAGCAGCCCGGGGACAGGGGCGGGCTACACCTTC. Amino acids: CASSPGTGAGYTF.

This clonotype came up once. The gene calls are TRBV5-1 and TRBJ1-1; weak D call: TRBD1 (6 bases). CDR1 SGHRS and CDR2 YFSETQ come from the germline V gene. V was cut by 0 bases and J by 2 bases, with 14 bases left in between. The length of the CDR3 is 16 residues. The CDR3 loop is CASSLVRGGPNTEAFF. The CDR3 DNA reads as TGCGCCAGCAGCTTGGTAAGGGGGGGCCCCAACACTGAAGCTTTCTTT.

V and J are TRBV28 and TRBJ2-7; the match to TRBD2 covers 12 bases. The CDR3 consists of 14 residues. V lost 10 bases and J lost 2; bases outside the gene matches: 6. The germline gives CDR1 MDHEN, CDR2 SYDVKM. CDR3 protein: CATVASGRAYEQYF. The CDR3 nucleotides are TGTGCCACCGTTGCTAGCGGGAGGGCCTACGAGCAGTACTTC. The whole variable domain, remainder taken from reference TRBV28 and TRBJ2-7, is DVKVTQSSRYLVKRTGEKVFLECVQDMDHENMFWYRQDPGLGLRLIYFSYDVKMKEKGDIPEGYSVSREKKERFSLILESASTNQTSMYLCATVASGRAYEQYFGPGTRLTVT.

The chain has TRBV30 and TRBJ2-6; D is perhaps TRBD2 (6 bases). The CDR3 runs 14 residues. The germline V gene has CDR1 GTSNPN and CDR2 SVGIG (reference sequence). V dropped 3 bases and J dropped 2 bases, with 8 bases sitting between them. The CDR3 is CAWRRGAGANVLTF. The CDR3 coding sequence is TGTGCCTGGAGGCGCGGGGCTGGGGCCAACGTCCTGACTTTC.

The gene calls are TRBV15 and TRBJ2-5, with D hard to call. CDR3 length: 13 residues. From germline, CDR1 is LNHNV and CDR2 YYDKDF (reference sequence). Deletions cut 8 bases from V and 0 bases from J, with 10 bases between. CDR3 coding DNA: TGTGCCACCGTCTCCGATTACCAAGAGACCCAGTACTTC. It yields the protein CATVSDYQETQYF.

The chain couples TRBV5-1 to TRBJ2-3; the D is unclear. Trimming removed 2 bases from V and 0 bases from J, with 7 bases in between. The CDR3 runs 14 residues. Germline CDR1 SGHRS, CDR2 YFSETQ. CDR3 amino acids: CASSLESSTDTQYF. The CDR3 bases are TGCGCCAGCAGCTTAGAATCTAGCACAGATACGCAGTATTTT. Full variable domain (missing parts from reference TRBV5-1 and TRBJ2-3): KAGVTQTPRYLIKTRGQQVTLSCSPISGHRSVSWYQQTPGQGLQFLFEYFSETQRNKGNFPGRFSGRQFSNSRSEMNVSTLELGDSALYLCASSLESSTDTQYFGPGTRLTVL.

This CDR3 reads CSVASHYEQYF. The CDR3 DNA reads as TGCAGCGTTGCGTCCCACTACGAGCAGTACTTC. The chain is built from TRBV29-1 and TRBJ2-7; no firm D call. V dropped 4 bases and J dropped 3 bases, with 7 bases sitting between them. Germline CDR1 is SQVTM and CDR2 is ANQGSEA. The CDR3 totals 11 residues.

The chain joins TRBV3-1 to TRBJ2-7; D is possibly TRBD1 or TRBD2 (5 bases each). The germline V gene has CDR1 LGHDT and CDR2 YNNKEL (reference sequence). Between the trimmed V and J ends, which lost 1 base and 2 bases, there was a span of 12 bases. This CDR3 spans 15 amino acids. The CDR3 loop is CASSQGGIRAYEQYF. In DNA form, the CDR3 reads TGTGCCAGCAGCCAAGGGGGGATCAGGGCCTACGAGCAGTACTTC.